This T cell receptor beta chain derives from a study of CD8 T cells in Susac syndrome (dated by TCRdb to the late 2010s). In terms of the full investigation: The study used repertoire sequencing to test whether antigen drove CD8+ T cell activation and differentiation in Susac syndrome.

Paper-wide results and their limitations: The study acknowledged that relatively few individuals were included in the TCR sequencing and HLA analysis.

On this clonotype: There is no known antigen for this receptor. One base away there is no much larger clone; base qualities are not given.

At the junction V is shortened by 5 bases and J by 3 bases, with 26 bases in between. The CDR3 measures 19 amino acids from cysteine to phenylalanine. The kept DNA is CDR3 alone, 57 bases in frame from the first base. According to the germline V gene, CDR1 reads MNHNS and CDR2 reads SASEGT. Peripheral blood CD8+ and CD4+ T cells from healthy donors, Susac syndrome patients and multiple sclerosis patients were profiled using high-throughput TCR beta sequencing. Healthy donors were age- and sex-matched controls. Bulk CD8+ and CD4+ T cells were purified magnetically by negative isolation, whereas CD8+ TEMRA cells were enriched by FACS. Blood was collected in EDTA tubes and processed within 24 hours, with PBMCs isolated through density gradient centrifugation. PBMCs intended for TCR sequencing were frozen in liquid nitrogen and were later thawed in a 37 degrees C water bath. Purity of sorted or isolated CD4+, CD8+ and CD8+ TEMRA cells was at least 90%.

RNA was extracted with the RNeasy kit and roughly 0.45 to 1 ug was reverse transcribed using random hexamers. The immunoSEQ multiplex PCR assay, covering 54 Vbeta and 13 Jbeta segments, was used to amplify TCR beta CDR3 regions. PCR amplification bias was corrected by using a synthetic template baseline for primer optimization and computational correction. Regarding the original processing steps: Reads were annotated to V, D and J genes according to IMGT and were analyzed with immunoSEQ Analyzer, with only productive sequences retained. To calculate clonality, Shannon entropy was normalized by log2 of the number of productive unique sequences and then subtracted from one. For each patient and control, public and private clones were evaluated among the 100 most prevalent clones. Susac-specific clones were defined as absent from healthy and MS cohorts, around 980 published viral clones and other ImmuneACCESS disease sequences. TCRdb passed the public sequencing reads through fastp at Q25 and MiXCR, retaining productive beta sequences. A single entry per CDR3 protein holds the most common genes and DNA from its merged rows. In this record, the V and J calls reflect TCRdb's handling and not the investigators' own analysis. Within this sample are roughly 120,000 distinct CDR3 sequences, with around 94% of them counted one time only. The ten largest clones take up around 0.087% of the sample.

Material for sequencing was CD4+ T cells from PBMCs. This receptor was identified in a human donor in good health. The chain is encoded by TRBV6-1 joined to TRBJ2-1; the D gene lacks a confident call. The bases are TGTGCCAGCAGTACCCTTGGGCGAACGAAAGGCACTATCTACAATGAGCAGTTCTTC. Translated, it gives CASSTLGRTKGTIYNEQFF.